The T cell receptor beta chain under discussion was sequenced for a study of T cell responses to AZD1222 COVID-19 vaccine. General observations from the study: Reportedly, nearly half of unique spike TCRs recognized epitopes outside B.1.351/B.1.1.7 mutations. Vaccination with two AZD1222 doses was followed by a rise in Spike-specific TCR breadth and depth. Repertoire sampling happened only post peak T cell response.

On this clone itself: Its antigen remains unknown.

Germline lookup yields CDR1 LNHDA and CDR2 SQIVND (reference sequence). Trimming at V came to 5 bases and at J to 4 bases, leaving 3 bases not matched to a gene. The CDR3 is made up of 13 amino acids. Generated by immunoSEQ multiplex PCR, the TCRdb table keeps only in-frame clones and is missing some. The repertoire has 120,000 or so clones, 80% to 90% of them found once; the top ten carry 6% to 8%. This rearrangement joins TRBV19 to TRBJ1-2, with TRBD1 matching 8 bases. This specimen consisted of peripheral blood, obtained 28 days after the second AZD1222 dose. The origin of this receptor is an adult who received the AZD1222 COVID-19 vaccine. The CDR3 loop reads CASSPGGSYGYTF. The CDR3 DNA reads TGTGCCAGTAGTCCAGGGGGCAGCTATGGCTACACCTTC.